The rows below give T cell receptor beta chains drawn from one sample of a study of T cell repertoires in cytomegalovirus infection. TCRdb fed the reads into MiXCR, producing one record per CDR3 protein. Among about 920,000 distinct CDR3 sequences listed, roughly 31% were seen once. Antigens of these TCRs are unknown. The sample here was cultured CD8+ T cells from PBMCs, taken from culture after CMV antigen stimulation. These receptors were obtained from a human donor in good health (CMV status not recorded). Some clones in this sample may be carry-over from other donors' samples. Both conserved end residues are part of each CDR3. A D gene is named only where the DNA matches it firmly. Clone sizes are given selectively: once, few, many, or a class where the clone is expanded.

size	V	D	J	DNA	CDR3
NA	TRBV7-9	NA	TRBJ1-2	TGTGCCAGCAGCCGGGACACCGAGTCCTATGGCTACACCTTC	CASSRDTESYGYTF
few	TRBV4-1	NA	TRBJ1-1	TGTGCCAGCAGCCAAGAGGGCGGCTTGAACACTGAAGCTTTCTTT	CASSQEGGLNTEAFF
NA	TRBV5-4	TRBD1	TRBJ2-3	TGTGCCAGCAGCTTTGGGACAGGTATCGTACAGACAGATACGCAGTATTTT	CASSFGTGIVQTDTQYF
NA	TRBV5-4	NA	TRBJ2-3	TGTGCCAGCAGTTTGGGCTATTCCACAGATACGCAGTATTTT	CASSLGYSTDTQYF
few	TRBV4-2	NA	TRBJ2-3	TGTGCCAGCAGCCAAGACCGGTTCCTAGCCGGAGGGGATACGCAGTATTTT	CASSQDRFLAGGDTQYF
NA	TRBV4-2	NA	TRBJ1-5	TGTGCCAGCAGCCAAGATTGGAGCGGGCAGGGCGGTCAGCCCCAGCATTTT	CASSQDWSGQGGQPQHF
few	TRBV5-1	TRBD1	TRBJ2-2	TGCGCCAGCAGCATCAACAGGGGCGCGAACACCGGGGAGCTGTTTTTT	CASSINRGANTGELFF
few	TRBV12-5	NA	TRBJ1-2	TGTGCTAGTGGTTTGGTACGGGGACATGGCTACACCTTC	CASGLVRGHGYTF
many	TRBV7-6	NA	TRBJ1-5	TGTGCCAGCAGCCCGAATAGCAATCAGCCCCAGCATTTT	CASSPNSNQPQHF
few	TRBV4-1	NA	TRBJ1-1	TGCGCCAGCAGCCAAGAATCCGGGAACCCTGAAGCTTTCTTT	CASSQESGNPEAFF
few	TRBV6-5	NA	TRBJ1-6	TGTGCCAGCTCATCCTCTGGAGCCATTGCCTATAATTCACCCCTCCACTTT	CASSSSGAIAYNSPLHF
many	TRBV7-2	NA	TRBJ2-4	TGTGCCAGCAGCTTAGTCGCAGTACCGCACATTCAGTACTTC	CASSLVAVPHIQYF
NA	TRBV27	NA	TRBJ1-3	TGTGCCAGCAGTTTTGTTTTGTCTGGAAACACCATATATTTT	CASSFVLSGNTIYF
NA	TRBV2	NA	TRBJ1-1	TGTGCCAGCACCGATGACGGAAAGAACACTGAAGCTTTCTTT	CASTDDGKNTEAFF
few	TRBV3-1	NA	TRBJ1-1	TGTGCCAGCAGCCCCCGGACACCTAACACTGAAGCTTTCTTT	CASSPRTPNTEAFF
many	TRBV7-8	NA	TRBJ2-3	TGTGCCAGCAGCTTAGTCTATGGCGGGAGCACAGATACGCAGTATTTT	CASSLVYGGSTDTQYF
many	TRBV5-1	NA	TRBJ2-1	TGCGCCAGCAGCTTGGTGCGGAGTGAGCAGTTCTTC	CASSLVRSEQFF
few	TRBV7-4	TRBD1	TRBJ2-5	TGTGCCAGCAGCTCGACAGGGGGCACCCAAGAGACCCAGTACTTC	CASSSTGGTQETQYF
many	TRBV7-9	TRBD1	TRBJ1-2	TGTGCCAGCAGCAACACAGGGGGCTATGGCTACACCTTC	CASSNTGGYGYTF